The 7 T cell receptor beta chains reported below all come from one sample, sequenced in a study of a mutant IDH1 vaccine in newly diagnosed glioma. Method: immunoSEQ multiplex PCR; TCRdb's copy keeps in-frame clones and lacks some. The table lists roughly 120,000 clones, around 77% of them singletons, with 5.5% in the top ten. The antigens of these receptors remain unknown. Time point defined: week 11, during vaccination. One vaccine dose held 300 ug of mutant IDH1 20-mer peptide and came with topical imiquimod. The sample here was PBMCs, taken from a glioma patient whose treatment included an IDH1 peptide vaccine. Source of these receptors: a man between 40 and 49 years old with glioma.

The CDR3, as DNA: TGTGCCAGCAGTCCGCCGGGACTAGCGGGAGCTGATGAGCAGTTCTTC. It translates to CASSPPGLAGADEQFF. V gene TRBV27 combines with J gene TRBJ2-1, with 14 bases lining up with TRBD2. Germline values: CDR1 MNHEY, CDR2 SMNVEV (reference sequence). The junction had 8 bases not matched to a gene; V was cut back by 5 bases and J by 8 bases. The CDR3 loop spans 16 amino acids.

The gene calls are TRBV25-1 and TRBJ1-4; tentative D call: TRBD1 (5 bases). The CDR3 covers 15 residues. The V gene lost 1 base and the J gene lost 8 bases, with 14 bases spanning the gap. Per the germline V gene, CDR1 is MGHDK and CDR2 is SYGVNS. The CDR3 DNA reads TGTGCCAGCAGTGAATCAAGGGGAACGGGGGAAAAACTGTTTTTT. Translated: CASSESRGTGEKLFF.

This chain joins TRBV5-1 and TRBJ1-1; 8 positions match TRBD1. CDR3 length: 14 residues. The J segment lost 1 base and the V segment lost 4 bases, leaving 3 bases of the junction unmatched. CDR1 and CDR2 from the germline V gene are SGHRS and YFSETQ. CDR3 residues: CASSRTGTNTEAFF. The CDR3 region has the DNA TGCGCCAGCAGCAGGACAGGGACGAACACTGAAGCTTTCTTT.

J is TRBJ2-1 and V is TRBV19; D not certain. Per germline, CDR1 LNHDA and CDR2 SQIVND (reference sequence). Trimming removed 7 bases at V and 10 bases at J, with 11 bases between. The CDR3 totals 11 residues. The CDR3 reads CASKIRLEQFF. CDR3 nucleotide sequence: TGTGCCAGTAAAATCCGGCTCGAGCAGTTCTTC.

The chain combines TRBV9 with TRBJ1-1; TRBD1 might be the D (5 bases). The CDR3 extends over 15 amino acids. CDR1 and CDR2 (germline): SGDLS, YYNGEE. V dropped 4 bases and J dropped 4 bases, with 17 bases sitting between them. The CDR3 sequence: CASSSKGYGGTEAFF. CDR3 in DNA: TGTGCCAGCAGCTCTAAGGGGTATGGGGGCACTGAAGCTTTCTTT. Variable domain in full (rest from reference TRBV9 and TRBJ1-1): DSGVTQTPKHLITATGQRVTLRCSPRSGDLSVYWYQQSLDQGLQFLIQYYNGEERAKGNILERFSAQQFPDLHSELNLSSLELGDSALYFCASSSKGYGGTEAFFGQGTRLTVV.

This chain links TRBV6-6 with TRBJ1-1; unclear D gene. V gave up 6 bases and J gave up 1 base, with 12 bases separating them. The CDR3 covers 14 residues. Germline CDR1 MNHNY, CDR2 SVGAGI (reference sequence). CDR3 region: CASRLDNKNTEAFF. DNA of the CDR3: TGTGCCAGCAGACTCGACAACAAGAACACTGAAGCTTTCTTT.

The chain is built from TRBV6-5 and TRBJ2-2, with D perhaps TRBD2 (5 bases). The CDR3 has 15 residues. Trimming stripped 1 base from V and 4 bases from J, with 10 bases between. Germline CDR1 is MNHEY and CDR2 is SVGAGI. The CDR3: CASSYLTGVTGELFF. CDR3 nucleotides: TGTGCCAGCAGTTACTTAACCGGGGTCACCGGGGAGCTGTTTTTT.